This T cell receptor beta chain appears in the sequencing data of a study of blood T cell repertoires in COVID-19 (dated by TCRdb to 2018 to 2021). Concerning the study at large: Samples from collaborators originated in the United States, Italy and Spain and spanned both the acute and convalescent phases of COVID-19. The prospective study material was composed of cDNA or gDNA derived from T cells, B-cell-depleted T cells, or PBMCs. The repertoires were made available in a free public database intended to serve as a resource for research on the immune response to SARS-CoV-2. The samples were drawn from two sources: the first 160 participants of the ongoing ImmuneRACE study, and 1,200 or so subjects contributed by 6 global collaborators. A de-identified subject ID, COVID-19 status, age in years and sex were almost always included in the sample metadata. Where available, HLA class I and class II types were taken from metadata supplied by the sample provider and were not determined by assay-based typing. Deeply sampled blood TCRbeta repertoires from subjects exposed to, actively infected with, or recovered from COVID-19 were included in the dataset.

Overall results and qualifications from the work: Clinical and demographic metadata were provided uncurated, with the amount varying by source and participant.

At one collaborating source in Seattle, patients were enrolled during active infection and were followed longitudinally through the course of disease. Collaborating institutions collected whole blood in K2EDTA tubes following their own protocols. For TCRbeta analysis, collaborators shipped samples as frozen whole blood, isolated PBMCs, or DNA extracted from either of those sample types. TCRbeta CDR3 regions were amplified from genomic DNA using the immunoSEQ Assay, a bias-controlled multiplex PCR. As for the original processing: The number of nucleated cells in each sample was estimated by amplification of reference gene primers within the assay. To quantify the absolute abundance of each unique TCRbeta CDR3 rearrangement, sequence reads were collapsed and filtered. For each sample, productive Simpson clonality was calculated as the square root of Simpson's diversity index over productive rearrangements. TCRdb retrieved this table from immuneACCESS and kept in-frame rearrangements only. Not all clones are present; in checked studies, unresolved V genes account for under half, and no reason is known for the remainder. The V and J calls and clone size are taken from that table; D and trimming were inferred from the DNA. The sample data list 300,000 to 400,000 clones, and roughly 90% of these were observed just once. The top ten clonotypes cover around 3% of the sample.

With respect to this clone: The antigen this receptor binds is unknown. Per-nucleotide qualities are absent, and no much larger clonotype sits a single base away.

The sequenced material came from peripheral blood. The sequence was collected from a woman in her 30s with COVID-19, enrolled during active disease.

The nucleotide sequence reads as follows: TGTGCCAGCAGCCCTCGACAGGGTAGCACAGATACGCAGTATTTT. It encodes CASSPRQGSTDTQYF. The V gene is TRBV7-9 and the J gene is TRBJ2-3, with 7 central nucleotides matching TRBD1. The CDR3 measures 15 amino acids from cysteine to phenylalanine. Only CDR3 DNA remains: 45 bases, in frame from the first base. According to the germline V gene (reference sequence), CDR1 reads SEHNR and CDR2 reads FQNEAQ. Trimming accounts for 5 bases at V and 0 bases at J, while the number of junction bases matched to no gene is 5.